The 18 T cell receptor beta chains given below trace back to one sample, sequenced in a study of cytomegalovirus exposure and HLA in healthy donors (dated by TCRdb to 2016 to 2017). The receptor library was made with the immunoSEQ multiplex PCR assay. This is the immuneACCESS table as TCRdb keeps it, with only in-frame sequences that have V and J called. A part of the clones is gone; compared with another copy, unresolved V genes explain less than half, and the rest is unexplained. A total of some 150,000 clones appear in this sample, 85% to 90% of them only once. The ten largest clonotypes hold about 10% of the sample. The material sequenced was PBMCs. These receptors all come from a woman under 30 in good health and CMV-seropositive.

V is TRBV7-8 and J is TRBJ1-1; a possible D gene is TRBD1 (6 bases). The CDR3 loop spans 15 amino acids. Germline CDR1 and CDR2: SGHVS and FQNEAQ. With 7 bases removed from V and 0 bases from J, the gap between germline ends came to 15 bases. The DNA for the CDR3 is TGTGCCAGCACCACACGGGAGGGGGTGAACACTGAAGCTTTCTTT. This codes for CASTTREGVNTEAFF.

This chain links TRBV15 with TRBJ2-3, with D unresolved. Germline lookup yields CDR1 LNHNV and CDR2 YYDKDF (reference sequence). CDR3 length: 16 amino acids. V gave up 0 bases and J gave up 0 bases, with 10 bases separating them. The DNA for the CDR3 is TGTGCCACCAGCAGAGATCAGGCATTTAGCACAGATACGCAGTATTTT. It encodes CATSRDQAFSTDTQYF.

The DNA for the CDR3 is TGTGCCAGCAGCTTAGAATCTGCCGGGGAGCTGTTTTTT. This codes for CASSLESAGELFF. The gene calls are TRBV11-3 and TRBJ2-2; D gene uncertain. Germline V gives CDR1 SGHNT, CDR2 YENEEA. Trimming left V 0 bases short and J 6 bases short, with 5 bases between. The CDR3 sequence is 13 residues long.

The chain employs TRBV19 and TRBJ2-6; 12 positions match TRBD2. The CDR3 is 20 residues long. Per the germline V gene, CDR1 is LNHDA and CDR2 is SQIVND (reference sequence). V shed 5 bases, J shed 1 base, and the junction held 12 bases outside the gene matches. Here the CDR3 DNA reads TGTGCCAGTAGTTCCCTTATGGCTAGCGGGGGGGCATCTGGGGCCAACGTCCTGACTTTC. Protein: CASSSLMASGGASGANVLTF.

This chain links TRBV18 with TRBJ2-4; no clear D. Germline loops: CDR1 KGHSH, CDR2 LQKENI. This CDR3 has 16 amino acids. Trimming cost V 6 bases and J 0 bases, with 15 bases left between them. The CDR3 nucleotides are TGTGCCAGCTCCCCCCCCACTGGTCTAGCCAAAAACATTCAGTACTTC. Its translation is CASSPPTGLAKNIQYF.

The chain is built from TRBV19 and TRBJ1-2; D is uncertain. V shed 5 bases and J shed 4 bases, with 14 bases lying between them. This CDR3 has 14 residues. The V gene's germline CDR1 is LNHDA and CDR2 SQIVND (reference sequence). As DNA, the CDR3 is TGTGCCAGTAGTCCCGGGTACGCCCGCTATGGCTACACCTTC. It yields the protein CASSPGYARYGYTF.

V usage is TRBV6-6 and J usage is TRBJ1-5, with D possibly matching TRBD1 (6 bases). V gave up 6 bases and J gave up 3 bases, with 18 bases separating them. Per the germline V gene, CDR1 is MNHNY and CDR2 is SVGAGI (reference sequence). The CDR3 loop spans 16 amino acids. The DNA for the CDR3 is TGTGCCAGCAGACTCAGGGGAGGGGTTATCAATCAGCCCCAGCATTTT. It encodes CASRLRGGVINQPQHF.

This clone appeared a few times. The chain employs TRBV28 and TRBJ1-5; 7 bases are a match to TRBD1. The germline gives CDR1 MDHEN, CDR2 SYDVKM. CDR3 length equals 16 residues. V shed 5 bases, J shed 1 base, and the junction held 8 bases outside the gene matches. CDR3 nucleotide sequence: TGTGCCAGCAGTCTGCACCGACAGGGCAGCAATCAGCCCCAGCATTTT. Translated: CASSLHRQGSNQPQHF.

The CDR3 loop is CASSLHQAGGTDTQYF. CDR3 bases: TGTGCCAGCAGTCTCCATCAAGCGGGGGGTACAGATACGCAGTATTTT. This sequence joins TRBV28 and TRBJ2-3; 9 nucleotides agree with TRBD2. V trimming: 5 bases; J trimming: 3 bases; junction bases outside the gene matches: 9. The CDR3 is 16 residues long. Germline V gene data show CDR1 as MDHEN and CDR2 as SYDVKM.

The V call is TRBV5-3, the J call TRBJ1-5; D unresolved. TRBV5-3 is designated an ORF whose function remains uncertain. The CDR3 totals 17 residues. V shed 0 bases and J shed 0 bases, with 13 bases lying between them. This CDR3 reads CARSLGSLSNSNQPQHF. The CDR3, as DNA: TGTGCCAGAAGCTTGGGGAGCCTCAGCAATAGCAATCAGCCCCAGCATTTT.

V gene TRBV7-9 combines with J gene TRBJ1-1, with D perhaps matching TRBD1 (6 bases). V was pared by 3 bases and J by 3 bases, with 14 bases between. The CDR3 is made up of 15 amino acids. Germline CDR1 is SEHNR and CDR2 is FQNEAQ (reference sequence). CDR3 coding DNA: TGTGCCAGCAGCTTCCCCGGGAGGGGGGACACTGAAGCTTTCTTT. It encodes CASSFPGRGDTEAFF. Full variable domain (rest looked up from reference TRBV7-9 and TRBJ1-1): DTGVSQNPRHKITKRGQNVTFRCDPISEHNRLYWYRQTLGQGPEFLTYFQNEAQLEKSRLLSDRFSAERPKGSFSTLEIQRTEQGDSAMYLCASSFPGRGDTEAFFGQGTRLTVV.

This chain connects TRBV10-3 to TRBJ1-2; D possibly corresponds to TRBD1 (5 bases). Germline V gene data show CDR1 as ENHRY and CDR2 as SYGVKD. V lost 3 bases and J lost 6, with 14 bases in between. CDR3 length: 14 amino acids. This chain's CDR3 is CAISDQQEFNGYTF. Written as DNA, the CDR3 is TGTGCCATCAGTGACCAACAGGAGTTTAATGGCTACACCTTC.

V is TRBV5-5 and J is TRBJ2-3; D remains ambiguous. The CDR3 contains 12 residues. Germline CDR1 reads SGHKS; CDR2 reads YYEKEE (reference sequence). Between the trimmed V and J ends, which lost 4 bases and 0 bases, there was a span of 3 bases. The CDR3 region has the DNA TGTGCCAGCAGCCTGAGCACAGATACGCAGTATTTT. Translated: CASSLSTDTQYF.

The CDR3 nucleotides read TGTGCCAGCAGCCCCAGGACTAGCGGATCTAGAAGTACGAACACCGGGGAGCTGTTTTTT. It is translated as CASSPRTSGSRSTNTGELFF. The V and J genes are TRBV4-2 and TRBJ2-2, with 10 bases matching TRBD2. After removal of 4 bases from V and 0 bases from J, the junction contained 14 bases not matched to a gene. Germline V gene sequence: CDR1 LGHNA, CDR2 YNFKEQ. The CDR3 runs 20 residues.

This chain connects TRBV14 to TRBJ1-1; D not certain. There are 13 residues in the CDR3. V shed 4 bases and J shed 8 bases, with 14 bases lying between them. The V gene's germline CDR1 is SGHDN and CDR2 FVKESK. CDR3 in DNA: TGTGCCAGCAGCCCCAAAGTGGCAGGCGAAGCTTTCTTT. Translating gives CASSPKVAGEAFF. The full variable domain, its missing parts supplied by reference TRBV14 and TRBJ1-1, is EAGVTQFPSHSVIEKGQTVTLRCDPISGHDNLYWYRRVMGKEIKFLLHFVKESKQDESGMPNNRFLAERTGGTYSTLKVQPAELEDSGVYFCASSPKVAGEAFFGQGTRLTVV.

The chain couples TRBV6-5 to TRBJ1-2, with a possible D match to TRBD1 (6 bases). CDR1 MNHEY and CDR2 SVGAGI come from the germline V gene. CDR3 length equals 14 residues. The V end was cut by 7 bases, the J end by 5 bases, with 17 bases between. The DNA for the CDR3 is TGTGCCAGCATGAGGCTGAGGGGGGGATATGGCTACACCTTC. This codes for CASMRLRGGYGYTF.

The rearrangement uses TRBV7-9 and TRBJ1-2; 9 bases map to TRBD1. This CDR3 spans 13 amino acids. Germline assignment: CDR1 SEHNR and CDR2 FQNEAQ (reference sequence). Unmatched junction bases numbered 2, after V lost 3 bases and J lost 6 bases. CDR3 region: CASSLGQGNGYTF. In DNA form, the CDR3 reads TGTGCCAGCAGCTTGGGACAGGGTAATGGCTACACCTTC.

V gene TRBV5-1 combines with J gene TRBJ1-2, with D possibly being TRBD1 (5 bases). Germline loops: CDR1 SGHRS, CDR2 YFSETQ. The ends were cut back, 0 bases at V and 6 bases at J, with 12 bases in the middle. The CDR3 spans 14 residues. CDR3: CASSLAGGADGYTF. The CDR3 bases are TGCGCCAGCAGCTTGGCCGGAGGGGCTGATGGCTACACCTTC.